The 20 T cell receptor beta chains below all came from one sample that was sequenced in a study of shared clonotypes between healthy human individuals. Produced via immunoSEQ multiplex PCR; TCRdb's table is partial and in-frame only. The data show hundreds of thousands of clones, 90% to 97% seen once. The sample was naive CD4+ T cells sorted from blood. Regarding subset: CD45RA+ positively selected. These receptors were obtained from a woman aged 30 to 39 in good health.

The chain combines TRBV4-1 with TRBJ2-5, with D possibly TRBD1 on 6 matching bases. The CDR3 consists of 16 residues. V shed 3 bases and J shed 9 bases, with 23 bases lying between them. Looked up from germline, CDR1 is MGHRA and CDR2 is YSYEKL. The CDR3 here is CASSHAQGLGPKPQYF. The CDR3 DNA is TGCGCCAGCAGCCACGCACAGGGCCTTGGGCCCAAGCCCCAGTACTTC.

The chain joins TRBV28 to TRBJ2-5; D gene uncertain. The assigned J gene may be wrong: the sequence end matches TRBJ2-7 better. The CDR3 spans 15 residues. Germline V CDR1 and CDR2: MDHEN, SYDVKM. For the CDR3, the DNA is TGTGCCAGCAAAATCACAGCCGCTCCGGCCTACGAGCAGTACTTC. Amino acid sequence: CASKITAAPAYEQYF.

V and J are TRBV5-4 and TRBJ2-5; D is perhaps TRBD2 (6 bases). Germline V gene lookup returns CDR1 SGHNT and CDR2 YYREEE (reference sequence). V was cut by 5 bases and J by 4 bases, with 12 bases left in between. This CDR3 is built from 13 residues. The CDR3 loop reads CASRASVGETQYF. In DNA form, the CDR3 reads TGTGCCAGCAGGGCTAGCGTTGGAGAGACCCAGTACTTC.

V is TRBV27 and J is TRBJ2-5; the D gene is possibly TRBD1 (5 bases). This CDR3 contains 14 residues. V was cut by 5 bases and J by 6 bases, with 16 bases left in between. Germline values: CDR1 MNHEY, CDR2 SMNVEV (reference sequence). This CDR3 is CASSPTASYKTQYF. CDR3 sequence (DNA): TGTGCCAGCAGTCCGACAGCCTCCTACAAGACCCAGTACTTC.

The chain couples TRBV6-6 to TRBJ1-5; D may be TRBD1 (5 bases). Germline values: CDR1 MNHNY, CDR2 SVGAGI (reference sequence). This CDR3 has 13 amino acids. Trimming took 7 bases from V and 10 from J, leaving 17 bases between them. CDR3 sequence: CASTKEGMSPQHF. In DNA form, the CDR3 reads TGTGCCAGCACTAAGGAGGGGATGAGCCCCCAGCATTTT.

The chain has TRBV7-9 and TRBJ2-2, with 7 bases aligning to TRBD2. Germline trimming cut 2 bases from V and 1 base from J; bases unmatched to any gene: 4. This CDR3 spans 16 amino acids. From germline, CDR1 is SEHNR and CDR2 FQNEAQ (reference sequence). This CDR3 is CASSLQSGMNTGELFF. Written as DNA, the CDR3 is TGTGCCAGCAGCTTACAGAGCGGGATGAACACCGGGGAGCTGTTTTTT.

Written as DNA, the CDR3 is TGTGCCACCTCGGGTATAGGGGACGCGAACACCGGGGAGCTGTTTTTT. Translation: CATSGIGDANTGELFF. J is TRBJ2-2 and V is TRBV15; perhaps D is TRBD1 or TRBD2 (5 bases each). CDR3 length: 16 residues. Germline V gene sequence: CDR1 LNHNV, CDR2 YYDKDF (reference sequence). V lost 8 bases, J lost 0 bases, and 16 bases lay in between.

This clone appeared once. The DNA for the CDR3 is TGTGCCAGCAGCCCGGGACAGGTCGAATCACCCCTCCACTTT. Translated: CASSPGQVESPLHF. The chain has TRBV7-9 and TRBJ1-6, with TRBD1 matching 8 bases. V shed 5 bases, J shed 10 bases, and the junction held 7 bases outside the gene matches. Germline V lookup: CDR1 SEHNR, CDR2 FQNEAQ (reference sequence). The CDR3 consists of 14 residues. Variable domain in full (rest from reference TRBV7-9 and TRBJ1-6): DTGVSQNPRHKITKRGQNVTFRCDPISEHNRLYWYRQTLGQGPEFLTYFQNEAQLEKSRLLSDRFSAERPKGSFSTLEIQRTEQGDSAMYLCASSPGQVESPLHFGNGTRLTVT.

The chain joins TRBV6-6 to TRBJ2-7; D is possibly TRBD1 (7 bases). V lost 2 bases and J lost 4, with 15 bases in between. Germline-derived CDR1 and CDR2 are MNHNY and SVGAGI (reference sequence). The CDR3 is 15 residues long. DNA of the CDR3: TGTGCCAGCAGTTACAGGGACAGTGGGGGGTACGAGCAGTACTTC. This sequence encodes CASSYRDSGGYEQYF.

This sequence joins TRBV10-3 and TRBJ1-4, with D perhaps TRBD1 (5 bases). This CDR3 spans 13 amino acids. Germline loops: CDR1 ENHRY, CDR2 SYGVKD. Trimming took 4 bases from V and 8 from J, leaving 11 bases between them. Here the CDR3 reads CAISGGTGEKLFF. CDR3 coding DNA: TGTGCCATCAGTGGCGGGACCGGGGAAAAACTGTTTTTT.

The V and J genes are TRBV27 and TRBJ2-7; no clear D. CDR1 MNHEY and CDR2 SMNVEV come from the germline V gene (reference sequence). There are 14 residues in the CDR3. V was trimmed by 5 bases and J by 3 bases, leaving 14 bases between them. The CDR3 region is CASSPPNADYEQYF. The CDR3 DNA is TGTGCCAGCAGTCCACCCAACGCGGACTACGAGCAGTACTTC.

The genes are TRBV4-1 and TRBJ2-7, with D perhaps TRBD1 (5 bases). V was clipped by 0 bases and J by 7 bases, with 13 bases between them. Germline assignment: CDR1 MGHRA and CDR2 YSYEKL. The CDR3 contains 14 residues. In nucleotides, the CDR3 is TGCGCCAGCAGCCAAGATCCCAGGGTAACTGAGCAGTACTTC. Protein sequence: CASSQDPRVTEQYF.

V usage is TRBV4-1 and J usage is TRBJ2-5, with 11 bases lining up with TRBD2. The J call may be faulty, since TRBJ2-7 better matches the DNA end. Per the germline V gene, CDR1 is MGHRA and CDR2 is YSYEKL. This CDR3 comprises 18 residues. The DNA of the CDR3 is TGCGCCAGCAGCCAAAGTCCCCCGCCTAGCGGGAGGAAGTACGAGCAGTACTTC. The encoded protein is CASSQSPPPSGRKYEQYF.

The chain joins TRBV6-5 to TRBJ1-5, with TRBD1 as a possible D gene (5 bases). Germline V gene sequence: CDR1 MNHEY, CDR2 SVGAGI. V lost 6 bases, J lost 0 bases, and 6 bases lay in between. CDR3 size: 13 residues. The CDR3 bases are TGTGCCAGCAGAGACAGTAGCAATCAGCCCCAGCATTTT. Translating it yields CASRDSSNQPQHF.

V gene TRBV21-1 combines with J gene TRBJ2-7; the table's D gene call, TRBD2, was not cross checked with the DNA. TRBV21-1 is described as a pseudogene. This CDR3 comprises 15 residues. Here the CDR3 reads CASSHGERDWAEQYF. In DNA, the CDR3 is TGTGCCAGCAGCCACGGGGAGAGGGATTGGGCCGAGCAGTACTTC.

This chain connects TRBV30 to TRBJ1-2; D unclear. With 0 bases removed from V and 7 bases from J, the gap between germline ends came to 15 bases. The CDR3 extends over 14 amino acids. The germline V gene encodes CDR1 GTSNPN and CDR2 SVGIG (reference sequence). CDR3 sequence: CAWSVLSGTGGYTF. Here the CDR3 DNA reads TGTGCCTGGAGTGTACTATCGGGTACGGGTGGCTACACCTTC. The entire variable domain, with the rest obtained from reference TRBV30 and TRBJ1-2, is as follows: SQTIHQWPATLVQPVGSPLSLECTVEGTSNPNLYWYRQAAGRGLQLLFYSVGIGQISSEVPQNLSASRPQDRQFILSSKKLLLSDSGFYLCAWSVLSGTGGYTFGSGTRLTVV.

The CDR3 reads CASVPGTGREQYF. For the CDR3, the DNA is TGTGCCAGTGTACCCGGGACAGGGCGCGAGCAGTACTTC. The chain employs TRBV27 and TRBJ2-7, with 9 bases aligning to TRBD1. Germline V CDR1 and CDR2: MNHEY, SMNVEV (reference sequence). J lost 6 bases, V lost 9 bases, and 9 bases had no gene match. CDR3 length equals 13 residues.

In DNA form, the CDR3 reads TGCAGCGTATGGAGACAGGGTTTGAACTATGGCTACACCTTC. Translated: CSVWRQGLNYGYTF. The genes are TRBV29-1 and TRBJ1-2, with 7 bases aligning to TRBD1. V lost 6 bases and J lost 2; bases outside the gene matches: 9. Germline V CDR1 and CDR2: SQVTM, ANQGSEA. The CDR3 has 14 amino acids.

V gene TRBV11-2 combines with J gene TRBJ2-5, with 8 bases matching TRBD2. The J call may be incorrect, as the DNA end agrees better with TRBJ2-7. This CDR3 spans 15 amino acids. Per germline, CDR1 SGHAT and CDR2 FQNNGV. The CDR3 sequence: CASSPGTRLAYEQYF. CDR3 DNA sequence: TGTGCCAGCAGCCCAGGGACTAGACTAGCCTACGAGCAGTACTTC.

The chain couples TRBV4-1 to TRBJ1-5; the D gene is possibly TRBD1 (6 bases). The germline V gene has CDR1 MGHRA and CDR2 YSYEKL. The CDR3 is 16 residues long. V was shortened by 0 bases and J by 1 base, with 10 bases between the two germline ends. CDR3 residues: CASSQDSQGSNQPQHF. Here the CDR3 DNA reads TGCGCCAGCAGCCAAGATAGTCAGGGGAGCAATCAGCCCCAGCATTTT.